The next 28 T cell receptor beta chains were all read from a single sample in a study of identical twins (dated by TCRdb to the mid-2010s). Library prep was done by 5' RACE. Instrument used: Illumina HiSeq 2000. The raw public reads went through TCRdb reprocessing: fastp at Q25, MiXCR clone calling, in-frame beta chains kept. Here each entry gathers all rows of one CDR3 protein and keeps the most common genes and DNA. Recorded for this sample are 17,000 or so distinct CDR3 sequences; approximately 70% of them occurred a single time. The ten largest clones capture 5.9% of the sample. Sequencing was carried out using memory (CD45RO+) T cells sorted from blood. The sample's cell subset or site, from its label and the paper: CD45RO+ enriched T cells. The receptors come from a woman younger than 30 in good health. This table probably holds off-target reads from a library built for another chain.

This rearrangement joins TRBV7-3 to TRBJ2-6; 9 bases align to TRBD1. This CDR3 contains 19 residues. Germline CDR1 is SGHTA and CDR2 is FQGTGA. The ends lost 5 bases at V and 2 bases at J; junction bases unmatched: 13. For the CDR3, the DNA is TGTGCCAGCAGCCATAGGGGTGGGACAGGGCAAACTGGGGCCAACGTCCTGACTTTC. Protein: CASSHRGGTGQTGANVLTF.

The CDR3: CASSHFSREQYF. The CDR3 DNA is TGTGCCAGCAGCCACTTTTCACGCGAGCAGTACTTC. The rearrangement uses TRBV16 and TRBJ2-7; D remains ambiguous. The V and J ends lost 3 bases and 6 bases respectively, with 9 bases between them. Germline V gives CDR1 KGHSY, CDR2 FQNENV. The CDR3 has 12 amino acids.

This clonotype showed up just once. This chain links TRBV5-1 with TRBJ2-1; D is unclear. CDR1 and CDR2 (germline): SGHRS, YFSETQ. V was shortened by 4 bases and J by 5 bases, with 19 bases between the two germline ends. This CDR3 is 16 amino acids long. The CDR3 protein is CASSASGQPHDNEQFF. CDR3 DNA sequence: TGCGCCAGCAGCGCGTCAGGCCAACCACACGACAATGAGCAGTTCTTC.

This chain links TRBV10-1 with TRBJ1-1; D call uncertain. The V gene lost 2 bases and the J gene lost 1 base, with 11 bases spanning the gap. In germline, CDR1 is WNHNN, CDR2 SYGVQD (reference sequence). This CDR3 comprises 15 residues. CDR3 sequence (DNA): TGCGCCAGCAGTGAGAAGGGAGAGGGGAACACTGAAGCTTTCTTT. Translation gives CASSEKGEGNTEAFF.

This chain links TRBV5-1 with TRBJ1-2, with D possibly being TRBD1 (5 bases). V lost 5 bases and J lost 8, with 13 bases in between. The CDR3 sequence is 12 residues long. The germline V gene encodes CDR1 SGHRS and CDR2 YFSETQ. The CDR3 DNA reads as TGCGCCAGCAGTTTCGGGGGAGAAGGCTACACCTTC. Translation gives CASSFGGEGYTF.

The chain is built from TRBV29-1 and TRBJ2-3; D is undetermined. CDR1 and CDR2 (germline): SQVTM, ANQGSEA. The CDR3 consists of 13 residues. The V and J ends lost 4 bases and 0 bases respectively, with 8 bases between them. In DNA, the CDR3 is TGCAGCGTTGCTCAGGACAGCACAGATACGCAGTATTTT. It codes for CSVAQDSTDTQYF.

The rearrangement links TRBV4-1 to TRBJ1-1; no clear D gene. V was trimmed by 0 bases and J by 5 bases, leaving 13 bases between them. The CDR3 is made up of 15 amino acids. Germline V gene sequence: CDR1 MGHRA, CDR2 YSYEKL. The CDR3, as DNA: TGCGCCAGCAGCCAAGATAAGGCTACCGGGACTGAAGCTTTCTTT. It specifies CASSQDKATGTEAFF.

V is TRBV29-1 and J is TRBJ2-1, with a tentative D call TRBD1 (7 bases). The CDR3 runs to 13 residues. Deletions cut 3 bases from V and 7 bases from J, with 13 bases between. The germline V gene encodes CDR1 SQVTM and CDR2 ANQGSEA. The CDR3 DNA follows: TGCAGCGTTGAGGCCCAGGGGGGAAATGAGCAGTTCTTC. This gives the protein CSVEAQGGNEQFF.

The V call is TRBV7-9, the J call TRBJ2-3; D uncertain. This CDR3 spans 14 amino acids. The ends were cut back, 0 bases at V and 0 bases at J, with 4 bases in the middle. CDR1 SEHNR and CDR2 FQNEAQ come from the germline V gene (reference sequence). CDR3 coding DNA: TGTGCCAGCAGCTTAGCTCGGAGCACAGATACGCAGTATTTT. Translated, it gives CASSLARSTDTQYF.

The chain links TRBV5-1 to TRBJ2-5; 11 bases are shared with TRBD2. The CDR3 is 15 residues long. CDR1 SGHRS and CDR2 YFSETQ come from the germline V gene. With V trimmed by 6 bases and J by 2 bases, 6 bases remained unmatched. DNA of the CDR3: TGCGCCAGCACCGAACTAGCGGGAGCTCAAGAGACCCAGTACTTC. Translation: CASTELAGAQETQYF.

CDR3 sequence: CSVHRDAKNIQYF. The CDR3 nucleotides read TGCAGTGTTCACAGGGATGCCAAAAACATTCAGTACTTC. The chain recombines TRBV20-1 with TRBJ2-4, with D tentatively TRBD1 (6 bases). V lost 7 bases, J lost 1 base, and 11 bases lay in between. Germline V gene sequence: CDR1 DFQATT, CDR2 SNEGSKA (reference sequence). The CDR3 has 13 amino acids.

This clonotype was seen a few times. The genes are TRBV29-1 and TRBJ2-7; no clear D gene. The CDR3 is 14 residues long. Germline CDR1 and CDR2: SQVTM and ANQGSEA. V gave up 3 bases and J gave up 7 bases, with 19 bases separating them. The CDR3 DNA follows: TGCAGCGTTGATAGCTCCGGTGGTAGGGCGGAGCAGTACTTC. This codes for CSVDSSGGRAEQYF.

In this sample, this clonotype turned up once. This sequence joins TRBV20-1 and TRBJ2-5; D could derive from TRBD1 or TRBD2 (5 bases each). Between the trimmed V and J ends, which lost 3 bases and 5 bases, there was a span of 22 bases. The CDR3 loop spans 16 amino acids. The germline V gene has CDR1 DFQATT and CDR2 SNEGSKA (reference sequence). This CDR3 reads CSARVGRLDWTETQYF. CDR3 nucleotide sequence: TGCAGTGCTAGGGTGGGGCGCCTCGACTGGACTGAGACCCAGTACTTC.

The genes are TRBV5-1 and TRBJ2-1; D unresolved. With 3 bases removed from V and 11 bases from J, the gap between germline ends came to 18 bases. The germline V gene encodes CDR1 SGHRS and CDR2 YFSETQ. The CDR3 consists of 14 residues. CDR3 bases: TGCGCCAGCAGCTCCGACTTGACCCGGTCTAAGCAGTTCTTC. Residues: CASSSDLTRSKQFF.

This clonotype was recorded once. The rearrangement joins TRBV2 to TRBJ2-1, with D possibly TRBD1 on 7 matching bases. The CDR3 spans 17 residues. Germline V gene lookup returns CDR1 SNHLY and CDR2 FYNNEI. Trimming took off 9 bases at V and 2 bases at J, with 23 bases between the two ends. DNA of the CDR3: TGTGCCAGAACGGGCAGAGGGGGCGGAGGGGCCTACAATGAGCAGTTCTTC. It is translated as CARTGRGGGGAYNEQFF.

This rearrangement joins TRBV20-1 to TRBJ2-1; a possible D gene is TRBD2 (6 bases). V shed 6 bases and J shed 6 bases, with 9 bases lying between them. The germline V gene has CDR1 DFQATT and CDR2 SNEGSKA (reference sequence). The CDR3 sequence is 11 residues long. The CDR3 DNA reads as TGCAGTGCAAGGAGGGGCAATGAGCAGTTCTTC. Protein: CSARRGNEQFF.

This chain uses TRBV6-2 or TRBV6-3 with TRBJ2-1, with D perhaps matching TRBD2 (5 bases). The V end was cut by 8 bases, the J end by 2 bases, with 13 bases between. The CDR3 is 14 amino acids. CDR1 and CDR2 (germline): MNHEY, SVGEGT. The CDR3 is CASRELVAYNEQFF. Here the CDR3 DNA reads TGTGCCAGCCGAGAACTAGTAGCCTACAATGAGCAGTTCTTC.

The V call is TRBV29-1, the J call TRBJ1-2, with D possibly being TRBD1 (6 bases). The germline gives CDR1 SQVTM, CDR2 ANQGSEA. V lost 7 bases and J 6 bases, leaving 12 bases between the germline ends. The CDR3 totals 11 residues. As DNA, the CDR3 is TGCAGCGACCAGACAGGAAATGGCTACACCTTC. Protein: CSDQTGNGYTF.

This chain links TRBV11-2 with TRBJ2-1, with 9 bases lining up with TRBD2. The length of the CDR3 is 17 residues. V lost 6 bases to trimming and J lost 4 bases; unmatched junction nucleotides: 13. The V gene's germline CDR1 is SGHAT and CDR2 FQNNGV. The CDR3 nucleotides read TGTGCCAGCAGGGAACGGGCGGGAGGGCCCACATACAATGAGCAGTTCTTC. Its protein product is CASRERAGGPTYNEQFF.

The rearrangement joins TRBV6-2 or TRBV6-3 to TRBJ2-7, with a possible D match to TRBD1 (6 bases). Trimming shortened V by 3 bases and J by 3 bases, and 18 bases separated the two germline ends. CDR3 size: 16 residues. CDR1 is MNHEY, CDR2 SVGEGT, per germline. This CDR3 is CASSYRRGSGVYEQYF. For the CDR3, the DNA is TGTGCCAGCAGTTATCGCCGGGGCTCAGGGGTCTACGAGCAGTACTTC.

The chain uses TRBV4-2 and TRBJ2-1; 9 positions agree with TRBD2. The CDR3 loop spans 16 amino acids. Germline lookup yields CDR1 LGHNA and CDR2 YNFKEQ. V dropped 3 bases and J dropped 2; count of bases not matched to a gene: 5. The CDR3 spells CASSHSGLAAYNEQFF. The DNA for the CDR3 is TGTGCCAGCAGCCACTCGGGACTAGCAGCCTACAATGAGCAGTTCTTC.

The rearrangement joins TRBV2 to TRBJ2-7; 9 bases agree with TRBD1. The trim removed 4 bases at V and 2 bases at J, leaving 3 bases unmatched. Germline assignment: CDR1 SNHLY and CDR2 FYNNEI. This CDR3 is built from 14 residues. CDR3 amino acids: CASSGDRVTYEQYF. CDR3 DNA sequence: TGTGCCAGCAGTGGGGACAGGGTCACCTACGAGCAGTACTTC. Drawing the rest from reference TRBV2 and TRBJ2-7, the complete variable domain is EPEVTQTPSHQVTQMGQEVILRCVPISNHLYFYWYRQILGQKVEFLVSFYNNEISEKSEIFDDQFSVERPDGSNFTLKIRSTKLEDSAMYFCASSGDRVTYEQYFGPGTRLTVT.

The rearrangement links TRBV5-6 to TRBJ2-1, with a possible D match to TRBD1 (5 bases). The CDR3 runs to 13 residues. V lost 0 bases and J lost 9, with 10 bases in between. Germline V CDR1 and CDR2: SGHDT, YYEEEE. For the CDR3, the DNA is TGTGCCAGCAGCTTGGGCAGGGTCGGTGAGCAGTTCTTC. This translates into CASSLGRVGEQFF.

The chain recombines TRBV6-2 or TRBV6-3 with TRBJ2-3, with 8 bases matching TRBD2. The CDR3 extends over 13 amino acids. J was trimmed by 4 bases and V by 4 bases; bases with no gene match: 1. The germline V gene encodes CDR1 MNHEY and CDR2 SVGEGT. The DNA of the CDR3 is TGTGCCAGCAGTTGGACTAGCCCAGATACGCAGTATTTT. This sequence encodes CASSWTSPDTQYF.

The chain carries TRBV7-9 and TRBJ1-1; no clear D. There are 14 residues in the CDR3. Per germline, CDR1 SEHNR and CDR2 FQNEAQ (reference sequence). The V and J ends lost 3 bases and 1 base respectively, with 9 bases between them. As DNA, the CDR3 is TGTGCCAGCAGCTTTGAGGTGGGGAACACTGAAGCTTTCTTT. It translates to CASSFEVGNTEAFF. Full variable domain (outside the CDR3, taken from reference TRBV7-9 and TRBJ1-1): DTGVSQNPRHKITKRGQNVTFRCDPISEHNRLYWYRQTLGQGPEFLTYFQNEAQLEKSRLLSDRFSAERPKGSFSTLEIQRTEQGDSAMYLCASSFEVGNTEAFFGQGTRLTVV.

This chain links TRBV6-2 or TRBV6-3 with TRBJ2-2, with 8 bases lining up with TRBD2. This CDR3 spans 17 amino acids. The germline CDR1 and CDR2 sequences are MNHEY and SVGEGT. J was trimmed by 5 bases and V by 5 bases; bases with no gene match: 13. CDR3: CASSDFGGARRTGELFF. In DNA, the CDR3 is TGTGCCAGCAGTGACTTCGGGGGGGCCAGACGTACCGGGGAGCTGTTTTTT.

The chain has TRBV6-1 and TRBJ2-3; no clear D. CDR1 MNHNS and CDR2 SASEGT come from the germline V gene. The CDR3 contains 15 residues. V was cut by 4 bases and J by 0 bases, with 11 bases left in between. CDR3 residues: CASSGLFSSTDTQYF. CDR3 DNA: TGTGCCAGCAGTGGACTCTTTTCTAGCACAGATACGCAGTATTTT.

There are a few counts of this clonotype. The chain recombines TRBV7-6 with TRBJ2-2; D gene ambiguous. The CDR3 totals 12 residues. The germline CDR1 and CDR2 sequences are SGHVS and FNYEAQ. V dropped 1 base and J dropped 6 bases, with 3 bases sitting between them. CDR3 region: CASSLGAGELFF. CDR3 nucleotide sequence: TGTGCCAGCAGCTTAGGGGCCGGGGAGCTGTTTTTT.